The present entry profiles one TCR beta chain with its context. Antigen unknown. Data came from immunoSEQ multiplex PCR; TCRdb stores just in-frame clones and leaves some out. This sample has 52,000 or so clones, with approximately 54% found just once. This specimen belongs to a study of cytotoxic CD8 clonotypes in ibrutinib-treated CLL. Broader study findings: Patients with sustained remission and those progressing were sampled at differing times. Public clonotypes, an uncommon group, contracted or remained stable on treatment.

The TCR originated in a human donor with chronic lymphocytic leukemia. The specimen comprised PBMCs, sampled at disease progression, from a patient treated with ibrutinib.

CDR3 residues: CASSSSGLGRNTIYF. The CDR3 region has the DNA TGTGCCAGCAGTTCCTCGGGTCTGGGCCGAAACACCATATATTTT. The genes are TRBV28 and TRBJ1-3; D gene unclear. The CDR3 covers 15 residues. V was shortened by 4 bases and J by 5 bases, with 15 bases between the two germline ends. Germline V gene sequence: CDR1 MDHEN, CDR2 SYDVKM.